A single sample is the source of the 13 T cell receptor beta chains below, sequenced in a study of blood T cell repertoires in COVID-19. Using immunoSEQ multiplex PCR, the repertoire was profiled, and TCRdb retains in-frame clones only, with some absent. Altogether roughly 250,000 clones are present, approximately 85% being singletons, with the ten largest covering approximately 0.89%. Material for sequencing was peripheral blood. These receptor sequences come from a man aged 35-49 years with acute or convalescent COVID-19.

V and J are TRBV3-1 (or the pseudogene TRBV3-2) and TRBJ1-3; TRBD1 aligns across 8 bases. This CDR3 is 15 amino acids long. Germline V gene sequence: CDR1 LGHDT, CDR2 YNNKEL (reference sequence). Losses at the gene ends were 5 bases for V and 2 bases for J; bases not matched to a gene: 5. CDR3 sequence: CASSTQGAPGNTIYF. CDR3 sequence (DNA): TGTGCCAGCAGCACTCAGGGGGCGCCTGGAAACACCATATATTTT.

The chain links TRBV30 to TRBJ2-5; 8 nucleotides align to TRBD2. This CDR3 region has 15 residues. Unmatched junction bases numbered 11, after V lost 3 bases and J lost 5 bases. Germline CDR1 and CDR2: GTSNPN and SVGIG (reference sequence). The CDR3 sequence: CAWSPGGGNYETQYF. In nucleotides, the CDR3 is TGTGCCTGGAGCCCCGGGGGGGGTAATTATGAGACCCAGTACTTC. The entire variable domain, with the rest obtained from reference TRBV30 and TRBJ2-5, is as follows: SQTIHQWPATLVQPVGSPLSLECTVEGTSNPNLYWYRQAAGRGLQLLFYSVGIGQISSEVPQNLSASRPQDRQFILSSKKLLLSDSGFYLCAWSPGGGNYETQYFGPGTRLLVL.

The DNA of the CDR3 is TGTGCCAGCACAAGGGGGCTCGGACAGCCCCAGCATTTT. Translated, it gives CASTRGLGQPQHF. The chain is built from TRBV6-5 and TRBJ1-5; 7 positions agree with TRBD1. Per the germline V gene, CDR1 is MNHEY and CDR2 is SVGAGI. The CDR3 has 13 amino acids. Germline trimming cut 7 bases from V and 7 bases from J; bases unmatched to any gene: 7.

This sequence joins TRBV3-1 (or the pseudogene TRBV3-2) and TRBJ1-2, with 7 bases lining up with TRBD1. V lost 2 bases, J lost 6 bases, and 3 bases stayed unmatched. The CDR3 has 13 amino acids. Germline CDR1 LGHDT, CDR2 YNNKEL (reference sequence). The CDR3 spells CASSQTGVNGYTF. CDR3 bases: TGTGCCAGCAGCCAAACAGGGGTAAATGGCTACACCTTC.

V gene TRBV5-1 combines with J gene TRBJ1-1, with D possibly being TRBD1 (5 bases). The CDR3 loop spans 14 amino acids. Trimming pared 0 bases from V and 4 bases from J, leaving 10 bases between. Germline loops: CDR1 SGHRS, CDR2 YFSETQ. The CDR3 is CASSLVRDGTEAFF. CDR3 DNA sequence: TGCGCCAGCAGCTTGGTCAGGGATGGCACTGAAGCTTTCTTT.

This clone was seen more than once but under ten times. This chain joins TRBV9 and TRBJ1-6, with D possibly being TRBD1 (5 bases). CDR1 is SGDLS and CDR2 is YYNGEE in the germline V gene. The CDR3 has 16 residues. V was clipped by 3 bases and J by 6 bases, with 16 bases between them. The DNA for the CDR3 is TGTGCCAGCAGCGGACAGAAAACTAAACCTAATTCACCCCTCCACTTT. Translation gives CASSGQKTKPNSPLHF.

The chain combines TRBV19 with TRBJ2-1, with no clear D. Deletions cut 3 bases from V and 0 bases from J, with 12 bases between. Germline V gene data show CDR1 as LNHDA and CDR2 as SQIVND (reference sequence). The length of the CDR3 is 16 residues. This chain's CDR3 is CASSIGFSHSYNEQFF. The CDR3 DNA is TGTGCCAGTAGTATTGGCTTTTCCCACTCCTACAATGAGCAGTTCTTC.

V is TRBV13 and J is TRBJ1-1, with D possibly TRBD1 on 5 matching bases. Germline V gene data show CDR1 as PRHDT and CDR2 as FYEKMQ (reference sequence). There are 16 residues in the CDR3. V lost 2 bases to trimming and J lost 0 bases, with 13 bases between them. CDR3 in DNA: TGTGCCAGCAGCTTAATAAGGGGCCCTATGAACACTGAAGCTTTCTTT. Residues: CASSLIRGPMNTEAFF.

The rearrangement joins TRBV27 to TRBJ1-5; D not certain. Germline V CDR1 and CDR2: MNHEY, SMNVEV (reference sequence). Trimming pared 4 bases from V and 11 bases from J, leaving 15 bases between. The CDR3 contains 13 residues. CDR3 region: CASSSGASVTQHF. DNA of the CDR3: TGTGCCAGCAGTTCGGGTGCCAGTGTGACCCAGCATTTT.

This chain joins TRBV12-3 or TRBV12-4 and TRBJ1-1; 7 positions agree with TRBD1. The CDR3 spans 13 residues. Trimming removed 6 bases from V and 7 bases from J; junction bases left unmatched: 8. CDR3 sequence reads: CASSRYRDSEAFF. The CDR3, as DNA: TGTGCCAGCAGCCGATACAGGGACAGTGAAGCTTTCTTT.

The chain carries TRBV11-2 and TRBJ1-4; tentative D call: TRBD1 (6 bases). Germline values: CDR1 SGHAT, CDR2 FQNNGV. This CDR3 has 16 residues. V gave up 5 bases and J gave up 0 bases, with 13 bases separating them. The CDR3, as DNA: TGTGCCAGCAGCGCTGGCCAGGGGCCAACTAATGAAAAACTGTTTTTT. Its protein product is CASSAGQGPTNEKLFF.

The chain links TRBV24-1 to TRBJ1-1; the D gene is possibly TRBD1 (6 bases). The V gene's germline CDR1 is KGHDR and CDR2 SFDVKD. This CDR3 comprises 14 residues. The V end lost 6 bases, the J end lost 4 bases, and 14 bases lay between the germline ends. CDR3 loop: CATSPGAWGTEAFF. Here the CDR3 DNA reads TGTGCCACCAGTCCAGGGGCTTGGGGCACTGAAGCTTTCTTT.

The chain recombines TRBV5-1 with TRBJ1-3; D is unresolved. V lost 4 bases to trimming and J lost 4 bases, with 12 bases between them. The germline gives CDR1 SGHRS, CDR2 YFSETQ. The CDR3 sequence is 14 residues long. The chain's CDR3 is CASSPVSAGNTIYF. The CDR3 bases are TGCGCCAGCAGCCCCGTGAGTGCCGGAAACACCATATATTTT.